Below are 14 T cell receptor beta chains sequenced from a single sample in a study of cytotoxic CD8 clonotypes in ibrutinib-treated CLL. Generated by immunoSEQ multiplex PCR, the TCRdb table keeps only in-frame clones and is missing some. In the table there are about 6,700 clones, around 70% of which are singletons. Sample: PBMCs, taken before ibrutinib treatment. These receptor sequences come from a human donor with chronic lymphocytic leukemia.

Of note for this clone: A read error may account for a junction end that differs from germline. This sequence joins TRBV6-1 and TRBJ2-5, with 9 positions matching TRBD1. The germline gives CDR1 MNHNS, CDR2 SASEGT. The CDR3 is 17 amino acids. CDR3 region: CAISGFRTGVFQETQYF. The CDR3 DNA reads TGTGCCATCAGTGGGTTTCGGACAGGGGTTTTCCAAGAGACCCAGTACTTC.

This chain joins TRBV5-1 and TRBJ2-3, with TRBD2 as a possible D gene (6 bases). CDR1 and CDR2 (germline): SGHRS, YFSETQ. V was trimmed by 7 bases and J by 2 bases, leaving 14 bases between them. The CDR3 spans 14 residues. DNA for the CDR3: TGCGCCAGCGAGGGGTCGGGGGTCACAGATACGCAGTATTTT. This codes for CASEGSGVTDTQYF.

The chain couples TRBV5-4 to TRBJ2-7; 10 positions agree with TRBD1. CDR1 SGHNT and CDR2 YYREEE come from the germline V gene (reference sequence). This CDR3 is built from 14 residues. The ends lost 0 bases at V and 5 bases at J; junction bases unmatched: 2. The CDR3: CASSLVGQGNEQYF. CDR3 sequence (DNA): TGTGCCAGCAGCTTGGTGGGACAGGGGAACGAGCAGTACTTC.

There are a few counts of this clone. The chain couples TRBV4-1 to TRBJ2-7, with 9 bases aligning to TRBD1. In germline, CDR1 is MGHRA, CDR2 YSYEKL. This CDR3 is built from 17 residues. V trimming: 0 bases; J trimming: 2 bases; junction bases outside the gene matches: 8. The CDR3 DNA reads as TGCGCCAGCAGCCAAGACCTCGGGACAGGGTTCGCCTACGAGCAGTACTTC. Its protein is CASSQDLGTGFAYEQYF.

This clone was detected a few times. The rearrangement joins TRBV5-5 to TRBJ1-5; D perhaps matches TRBD1 (5 bases). The CDR3 covers 15 residues. Germline V gene data show CDR1 as SGHKS and CDR2 as YYEKEE (reference sequence). V dropped 2 bases and J dropped 7 bases, with 16 bases sitting between them. CDR3 protein: CASSLREGFRQPQHF. As DNA, the CDR3 is TGTGCCAGCAGCTTACGAGAGGGGTTTCGGCAGCCCCAGCATTTT.

This chain joins TRBV9 and TRBJ2-3; 7 positions agree with TRBD1. The trim removed 4 bases at V and 2 bases at J, leaving 10 bases unmatched. CDR1 and CDR2 from the germline V gene are SGDLS and YYNGEE. The CDR3 totals 16 residues. The CDR3 here is CASSIAADRVTDTQYF. Written as DNA, the CDR3 is TGTGCCAGCAGCATCGCCGCAGACAGGGTCACAGATACGCAGTATTTT.

In its sample, this clone was seen once. This chain connects TRBV5-1 to TRBJ2-1, with TRBD2 matching over 11 bases. Per germline, CDR1 SGHRS and CDR2 YFSETQ. J was trimmed by 7 bases and V by 8 bases; bases with no gene match: 8. There are 14 residues in the CDR3. CDR3 region: CASQTSGSFNEQFF. CDR3 DNA sequence: TGCGCCAGTCAAACTAGCGGGAGCTTTAATGAGCAGTTCTTC. The full variable domain, with the rest looked up from reference TRBV5-1 and TRBJ2-1, is KAGVTQTPRYLIKTRGQQVTLSCSPISGHRSVSWYQQTPGQGLQFLFEYFSETQRNKGNFPGRFSGRQFSNSRSEMNVSTLELGDSALYLCASQTSGSFNEQFFGPGTRLTVL.

The sample holds one count of this clone. The rearrangement links TRBV7-9 to TRBJ2-1, with 7 positions matching TRBD1. CDR3 length: 15 amino acids. The germline V gene has CDR1 SEHNR and CDR2 FQNEAQ (reference sequence). Trimming cost V 1 base and J 9 bases; bases outside gene matches: 9. The CDR3 coding sequence is TGTGCCAGCAGCTTAGAGCAGGGGGTGGTAGGTGAGCAGTTCTTC. The encoded protein is CASSLEQGVVGEQFF.

CDR3 region: CASSQEEGGPREQFF. For the CDR3, the DNA is TGTGCCAGCAGCCAAGAGGAGGGAGGGCCGCGCGAGCAGTTCTTC. This rearrangement joins TRBV4-2 to TRBJ2-1, with 7 bases aligning to TRBD2. This CDR3 has 15 amino acids. After removal of 0 bases from V and 10 bases from J, the junction contained 9 bases not matched to a gene. Germline values: CDR1 LGHNA, CDR2 YNFKEQ.

This clone was seen a few times. The V call is TRBV7-2, the J call TRBJ2-5; 14 bases align to TRBD2. V was clipped by 5 bases and J by 5 bases; unmatched bases: 10. Looked up from germline, CDR1 is SGHTA and CDR2 is FQGNSA. The CDR3 is made up of 17 amino acids. The CDR3 protein is CASSLQTSGRGWETQYF. The CDR3 bases are TGTGCCAGCAGCCTCCAGACTAGCGGGAGGGGCTGGGAGACCCAGTACTTC.

The chain couples TRBV9 to TRBJ2-3; D perhaps matches TRBD1 (8 bases). This CDR3 has 15 amino acids. Per germline, CDR1 SGDLS and CDR2 YYNGEE. The ends were cut back, 3 bases at V and 1 base at J, with 12 bases in the middle. The chain's CDR3 is CASSGQGRGTDTQYF. CDR3 nucleotide sequence: TGTGCCAGCAGCGGACAGGGGAGGGGCACAGATACGCAGTATTTT.

The V and J genes are TRBV7-9 and TRBJ1-2, with D possibly TRBD1 on 6 matching bases. CDR1 is SEHNR, CDR2 FQNEAQ, per germline (reference sequence). The CDR3 has 14 residues. Trimming left V 2 bases short and J 5 bases short, with 12 bases between. The CDR3 sequence is CASSLLGGTYGYTF. In DNA, the CDR3 is TGTGCCAGCAGCTTACTAGGGGGGACGTATGGCTACACCTTC.

This chain links TRBV10-3 with TRBJ2-1, with 11 nucleotides matching TRBD1. Per the germline V gene, CDR1 is ENHRY and CDR2 is SYGVKD. V lost 7 bases and J lost 5; bases outside the gene matches: 10. The CDR3 runs to 16 residues. CDR3 in DNA: TGTGCCATCACCCCCCAAGGACAGGGGGCAAACAATGAGCAGTTCTTC. The encoded protein is CAITPQGQGANNEQFF.

The rearrangement uses TRBV6-5 and TRBJ2-7, with D unresolved. The CDR3 totals 16 residues. The V and J ends lost 2 bases and 3 bases respectively, with 17 bases between them. The V gene's germline CDR1 is MNHEY and CDR2 SVGAGI. CDR3 DNA sequence: TGTGCCAGCAGTTACGCCCTAAGCGCCATGAACTACGAGCAGTACTTC. It encodes CASSYALSAMNYEQYF.